These 13 T cell receptor beta chains were all obtained from the same sample, sequenced in a study of siplizumab effects on memory and regulatory T cells. Profiled with immunoSEQ multiplex PCR; TCRdb holds only in-frame clones, not every one. The data contain fewer than 120,000 clones, roughly 89% of them singletons. Sequenced material: CD4+ T cells sorted from blood. All receptors derive from a human donor in good health.

The chain carries TRBV5-1 and TRBJ2-3; 7 nucleotides agree with TRBD2. V shed 0 bases and J 0 bases; nucleotides not matched to a gene: 4. Germline V lookup: CDR1 SGHRS, CDR2 YFSETQ. This CDR3 region has 16 residues. The CDR3 here is CASSLDGAGSTDTQYF. As DNA, the CDR3 is TGCGCCAGCAGCTTGGATGGAGCGGGGAGCACAGATACGCAGTATTTT.

The chain couples TRBV6-5 to TRBJ2-1, with D uncertain. Trimming cost V 6 bases and J 2 bases, with 14 bases left between them. Germline V CDR1 and CDR2: MNHEY, SVGAGI. This CDR3 is 15 amino acids long. Here the CDR3 DNA reads TGTGCCAGCAGCCCACTGAGTACGCCCTACAATGAGCAGTTCTTC. It yields the protein CASSPLSTPYNEQFF.

The chain recombines TRBV7-9 with TRBJ2-2; 9 bases map to TRBD2. V dropped 5 bases and J dropped 6; count of bases not matched to a gene: 7. The germline V gene has CDR1 SEHNR and CDR2 FQNEAQ (reference sequence). The CDR3 is made up of 15 amino acids. The CDR3 coding sequence is TGTGCCAGCAGCACCGGGACTAGCTCTCCCGGGGAGCTGTTTTTT. Encoded protein: CASSTGTSSPGELFF.

The rearrangement joins TRBV5-4 to TRBJ2-7; D possibly corresponds to TRBD2 (6 bases). V was pared by 2 bases and J by 6 bases, with 18 bases between. Germline V gene sequence: CDR1 SGHNT, CDR2 YYREEE (reference sequence). The CDR3 length is 15 residues. The DNA for the CDR3 is TGTGCCAGCAGCTTTTCAGCCGGGACTCGTTTCGAGCAGTACTTC. The encoded protein is CASSFSAGTRFEQYF. Full variable domain (missing parts from reference TRBV5-4 and TRBJ2-7): ETGVTQSPTHLIKTRGQQVTLRCSSQSGHNTVSWYQQALGQGPQFIFQYYREEENGRGNFPPRFSGLQFPNYSSELNVNALELDDSALYLCASSFSAGTRFEQYFGPGTRLTVT.

The rearrangement uses TRBV18 and TRBJ1-1; D may be TRBD1 (5 bases). CDR1 is KGHSH, CDR2 LQKENI, per germline. Trimming left V 6 bases short and J 9 bases short, with 23 bases between. The CDR3 covers 15 residues. This chain's CDR3 is CASSPFLEGSAKAFF. Here the CDR3 DNA reads TGTGCCAGCTCGCCTTTCTTAGAGGGGAGCGCGAAAGCTTTCTTT.

V gene TRBV2 combines with J gene TRBJ2-7, with D possibly TRBD2 on 6 matching bases. The CDR3 extends over 10 amino acids. Germline values: CDR1 SNHLY, CDR2 FYNNEI. The V end lost 11 bases, the J end lost 6 bases, and 11 bases lay between the germline ends. CDR3 loop: CAAGFREQYF. CDR3 bases: TGTGCCGCGGGGTTCCGCGAGCAGTACTTC.

This clone has at least ten counts. The rearrangement joins TRBV4-1 to TRBJ1-5, with D tentatively TRBD1 (5 bases). V was cut by 5 bases and J by 0 bases, with 14 bases left in between. Germline assignment: CDR1 MGHRA and CDR2 YSYEKL. This CDR3 contains 16 residues. This chain's CDR3 is CASSGATFFSNQPQHF. Here the CDR3 DNA reads TGCGCCAGCAGCGGGGCCACTTTCTTTAGCAATCAGCCCCAGCATTTT.

The V call is TRBV6-5, the J call TRBJ1-3; D possibly corresponds to TRBD1 (5 bases). The CDR3 consists of 15 residues. Germline values: CDR1 MNHEY, CDR2 SVGAGI. V was pared by 6 bases and J by 0 bases, with 12 bases between. The CDR3 spells CASSPLGGSGNTIYF. The CDR3 bases are TGTGCCAGCAGCCCCCTCGGGGGCTCTGGAAACACCATATATTTT.

This sequence joins TRBV5-1 and TRBJ2-1; TRBD2 might be the D (5 bases). CDR1 SGHRS and CDR2 YFSETQ come from the germline V gene. V was clipped by 7 bases and J by 8 bases, with 16 bases between them. This CDR3 is built from 13 residues. This CDR3 is CASWFEGGDEQFF. For the CDR3, the DNA is TGCGCCAGCTGGTTCGAGGGTGGGGATGAGCAGTTCTTC.

This chain connects TRBV11-2 to TRBJ2-3; D is undetermined. Between the trimmed V and J ends, which lost 5 bases and 1 base, there was a span of 7 bases. There are 13 residues in the CDR3. CDR1 SGHAT and CDR2 FQNNGV come from the germline V gene. CDR3 protein: CASSVDRTDTQYF. The CDR3 nucleotides are TGTGCCAGCAGCGTCGATCGCACAGATACGCAGTATTTT.

The CDR3 here is CASSQGTSTYNEQFF. The CDR3, as DNA: TGTGCCAGCAGCCAAGGGACATCGACCTACAATGAGCAGTTCTTC. The gene calls are TRBV4-2 and TRBJ2-1, with a tentative D call TRBD1 (5 bases). V lost 1 base to trimming and J lost 2 bases, with 9 bases between them. Germline V gene sequence: CDR1 LGHNA, CDR2 YNFKEQ. The CDR3 sequence is 15 residues long.

The chain links TRBV28 to TRBJ2-7; 11 bases fit TRBD2. CDR1 MDHEN and CDR2 SYDVKM come from the germline V gene. The CDR3 sequence is 16 residues long. The trim removed 6 bases at V and 4 bases at J, leaving 11 bases unmatched. CDR3 loop: CASSLIIAGGPYEQYF. Here the CDR3 DNA reads TGTGCCAGCAGCCTAATCATAGCGGGAGGGCCGTACGAGCAGTACTTC.

This clone was detected once. The chain combines TRBV2 with TRBJ2-6, with D unclear. Germline CDR1 reads SNHLY; CDR2 reads FYNNEI. V gave up 6 bases and J gave up 4 bases, with 19 bases separating them. This CDR3 has 17 residues. The CDR3: CASRGKISRTGANVLTF. The CDR3 nucleotides are TGTGCCAGCAGGGGAAAAATCTCCAGAACGGGGGCCAACGTCCTGACTTTC.